Listed here are 12 T cell receptor beta chains from one sample, sequenced in a study of CD8 T cells in Susac syndrome. After extraction with the RNeasy kit, roughly 0.45 to 1 ug of the RNA was reverse transcribed using random hexamers. MiXCR was run by TCRdb on the immunoSEQ multiplex PCR reads, yielding one entry per CDR3 protein. The sample lists more than 70,000 distinct CDR3 sequences, around 94% occurring once. Sequenced material: CD8+ T cells from PBMCs. Receptors were obtained from a human donor with Susac syndrome.

The chain is built from TRBV5-1 and TRBJ2-5; 7 bases map to TRBD1. Germline V gives CDR1 SGHRS, CDR2 YFSETQ. CDR3 length equals 18 residues. Trimming cost V 6 bases and J 4 bases; bases outside gene matches: 21. The CDR3 DNA reads as TGCGCCAGCATGGGAGAGACAGGGTTACTTCTTGGAGTAGAGACCCAGTACTTC. This gives the protein CASMGETGLLLGVETQYF.

This clonotype was counted a single time. The rearrangement joins TRBV24-1 to TRBJ2-1; D perhaps matches TRBD2 (5 bases). Germline V gives CDR1 KGHDR, CDR2 SFDVKD. The CDR3 contains 15 residues. Trimming took off 3 bases at V and 1 base at J, with 9 bases between the two ends. CDR3 nucleotides: TGTGCCACCAGTGATCGGGGAAAATCCTACAATGAGCAGTTCTTC. Amino acids: CATSDRGKSYNEQFF.

This chain joins TRBV12-3 or TRBV12-4 and TRBJ2-7, with D uncertain. The CDR3 contains 15 residues. V was cut by 4 bases and J by 3 bases, with 16 bases left in between. CDR3 sequence (DNA): TGTGCCAGCAGTTCCTCTTTCGGAATTGGCTACGAGCAGTACTTC. It translates to CASSSSFGIGYEQYF.

V gene TRBV6-6 combines with J gene TRBJ2-7; 9 bases are a match to TRBD1. The closer fit of TRBJ2-5 to the DNA end suggests the J call may be wrong. Germline V gives CDR1 MNHNY, CDR2 SVGAGI (reference sequence). The length of the CDR3 is 11 residues. CDR3 loop: CASLDRGTQYF. CDR3 nucleotide sequence: TGTGCCAGCCTGGACAGGGGGACCCAGTACTTC.

The V gene is TRBV6-2 or TRBV6-3, the J gene TRBJ2-2; the match to TRBD1 covers 9 bases. Germline-derived CDR1 and CDR2 are MNHEY and SVGEGT. Trimming removed 5 bases from V and 4 bases from J; junction bases left unmatched: 5. The CDR3 length is 15 residues. The chain's CDR3 is CASSNRGPSTGELFF. For the CDR3, the DNA is TGTGCCAGCAGTAACAGGGGGCCGAGCACCGGGGAGCTGTTTTTT.

This clonotype has a handful of counts. V is TRBV7-6 and J is TRBJ2-7; a weak D match, TRBD1 (6 bases). The CDR3 is made up of 14 amino acids. Trimming took 6 bases from V and 2 from J, leaving 14 bases between them. Germline V gene data show CDR1 as SGHVS and CDR2 as FNYEAQ. The CDR3: CASSPGTSPYEQYF. The CDR3, as DNA: TGTGCCAGCAGTCCCGGGACAAGTCCCTACGAGCAGTACTTC.

V is TRBV28 and J is TRBJ2-7, with D perhaps matching TRBD1 (6 bases). V gave up 4 bases and J gave up 2 bases, with 12 bases separating them. The CDR3 runs to 14 residues. The V gene's germline CDR1 is MDHEN and CDR2 SYDVKM. This chain's CDR3 is CASSSPGQAYEQYF. The CDR3 bases are TGTGCCAGCAGTTCCCCGGGACAAGCCTACGAGCAGTACTTC.

CDR3 DNA: TGTGCCAGCAGCCGAAACCGGCAGGGGGGGCTCCTCCGCCAAGAGACCCAGTACTTC. This sequence encodes CASSRNRQGGLLRQETQYF. The chain links TRBV14 to TRBJ2-5; D possibly uses TRBD1 or TRBD2 (7 bases each). Trimming left V 4 bases short and J 1 base short, with 25 bases between. This CDR3 is built from 19 residues. Germline-derived CDR1 and CDR2 are SGHDN and FVKESK.

The chain recombines TRBV12-3 or TRBV12-4 with TRBJ2-2; D gene unclear. The CDR3 has 11 residues. Trimming shortened V by 7 bases and J by 6 bases, and 6 bases separated the two germline ends. The CDR3 spells CASMWAGELFF. The CDR3 DNA reads as TGTGCCAGCATGTGGGCCGGGGAGCTGTTTTTT.

CDR3 bases: TGTGCCAGCAGCCGATACTCTAGCACAGATACGCAGTATTTT. Translation gives CASSRYSSTDTQYF. J is TRBJ2-3 and V is TRBV6-6; D is unresolved. CDR1 and CDR2 (germline): MNHNY, SVGAGI (reference sequence). The CDR3 is 14 residues long. Between the trimmed V and J ends, which lost 6 bases and 0 bases, there was a span of 10 bases.

The chain uses TRBV12-3 or TRBV12-4 and TRBJ1-6; TRBD1 is a possible D gene (5 bases). V was shortened by 6 bases and J by 13 bases, with 10 bases between the two germline ends. CDR3 size: 11 residues. The CDR3, as DNA: TGTGCCAGCAGCCACGAGGGGCCCCTCCACTTT. It translates to CASSHEGPLHF.

This rearrangement joins TRBV29-1 to TRBJ2-1; 7 positions agree with TRBD1. V shed 2 bases, J shed 7 bases, and the junction held 11 bases outside the gene matches. Germline V gene data show CDR1 as SQVTM and CDR2 as ANQGSEA. There are 15 residues in the CDR3. CDR3 DNA sequence: TGCAGCGTTGAATATTGGGGACAGCTCGGGAATGAGCAGTTCTTC. Protein product: CSVEYWGQLGNEQFF.